The sequence of this T cell receptor beta chain was determined in a study of cytomegalovirus exposure and HLA in healthy donors. Per the germline V gene, CDR1 is MGHRA and CDR2 is YSYEKL. The CDR3 consists of 14 residues. The J segment lost 6 bases and the V segment lost 5 bases, leaving 7 bases of the junction unmatched. Generated by immunoSEQ multiplex PCR, the TCRdb table keeps only in-frame clones and is missing some. The data contain some 86,000 clones, 93% of them singletons. A remark on this clone: The antigen remains undetermined.

Findings of the study overall: Researchers counted 164 TCR beta chains as cytomegalovirus-associated. In vitro assays verified that three CMV-associated chains recognized CMV antigens specifically. As was reported, the classifier diagnosed cytomegalovirus status with high specificity and sensitivity.

This TCR was recovered from a woman aged 25 to 39 in good health and CMV-seronegative. This chain links TRBV4-1 with TRBJ1-5, with TRBD1 matching 7 bases. The sample consisted of PBMCs. CDR3: CASSSTGPGQPQHF. The CDR3 coding sequence is TGCGCCAGCAGCTCGACAGGGCCTGGTCAGCCCCAGCATTTT.